This T cell receptor (beta chain) was profiled in a study of OX40 agonist ivuxolimab in advanced cancers. This CDR3 has 15 residues. Germline CDR1 is MNHEY and CDR2 is SVGAGI. J was trimmed by 3 bases and V by 7 bases; bases with no gene match: 9. Measured with immunoSEQ multiplex PCR; TCRdb has only the in-frame clones, and not every one. The sample lists under 25,000 clones; roughly four fifths were seen once. This sample comprised CD4+ or CD8+ T cells sorted from blood, obtained in a trial of the OX40 agonist ivuxolimab. The chain joins TRBV6-5 to TRBJ2-3, with TRBD1 identical over 8 bases. This sequence was found in an adult with an advanced solid tumor such as melanoma, head and neck, liver or kidney cancer. CDR3 protein: CASNARQGRTDTQYF. DNA for the CDR3: TGTGCCAGCAACGCCCGACAGGGGAGGACAGATACGCAGTATTTT.